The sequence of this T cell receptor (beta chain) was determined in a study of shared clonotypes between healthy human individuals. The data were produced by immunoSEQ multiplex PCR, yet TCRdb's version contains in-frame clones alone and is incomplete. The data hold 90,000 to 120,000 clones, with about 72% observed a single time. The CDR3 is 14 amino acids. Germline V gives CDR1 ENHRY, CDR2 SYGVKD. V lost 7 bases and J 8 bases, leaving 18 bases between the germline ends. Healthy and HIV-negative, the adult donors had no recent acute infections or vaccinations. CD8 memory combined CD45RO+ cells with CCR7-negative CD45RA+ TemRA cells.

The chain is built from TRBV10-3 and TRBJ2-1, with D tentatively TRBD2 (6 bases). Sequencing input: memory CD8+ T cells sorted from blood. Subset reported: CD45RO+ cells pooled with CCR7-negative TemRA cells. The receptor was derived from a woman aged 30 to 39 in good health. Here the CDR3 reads CAIKEGHSVDEQFF. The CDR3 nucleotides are TGTGCCATCAAGGAGGGCCATAGCGTCGATGAGCAGTTCTTC.